Listed below are T cell receptor beta chains from one sample, sequenced in a study of T cell repertoires in cytomegalovirus infection. From the reads, TCRdb called clonotypes with MiXCR, one entry per CDR3 protein. The sample lists about 570,000 distinct CDR3 sequences; just under 40% were seen once. These receptors have no known antigen. The material sequenced was cultured PBMCs, taken from culture after CMV antigen stimulation. The receptors derive from a human donor in good health (CMV status not recorded). Some clones in this sample may be carry-over from other donors' samples. CDR3s include the opening cysteine and the closing phenylalanine or tryptophan. The D gene is left open where the match is weak. Only some rows state a clone size, as once, few, many or a class for expanded clones.

j_gene,v_gene,d_gene,abundance,CDR3nt,CDR3aa
TRBJ1-5,TRBV5-6,-,-,TGTGCCAGCAGCTTGGGTGGGTACCGGCAGCCCCAGCATTTT,CASSLGGYRQPQHF
TRBJ2-1,TRBV7-9,-,-,TGTGCCAGCAGCTCGGGGTCCTTTACGGGGAATGAGCAGTTCTTC,CASSSGSFTGNEQFF
TRBJ2-1,TRBV20-1,-,-,TGCAGTGCTAGAGATCCCCGCGGCTCCTACAATGAGCAGTTCTTC,CSARDPRGSYNEQFF
TRBJ2-4,TRBV7-2,-,few,TGTGCCATCCACAGGCCACCGAAAAACATTCAGTACTTC,CAIHRPPKNIQYF
TRBJ2-1,TRBV7-8,TRBD2,many,TGTGCCAGCAGCTTAACGGTTGTTAGCGGGAGGGGTGAGCAGTTCTTC,CASSLTVVSGRGEQFF
TRBJ2-5,TRBV20-1,-,-,TGCAGTGCTAGCTCGGCAGGGCGGGTGGTTGAGACCCAGTACTTC,CSASSAGRVVETQYF
TRBJ1-5,TRBV7-8,-,-,TGTGCCAGCAGCCTAAGGGGTCTCCATCAGCCCCAGCATTTT,CASSLRGLHQPQHF
TRBJ1-3,TRBV7-2,TRBD1,many,TGTGCCAGCAGCTCCCCGCGGGACAGGGGAACTAGAGGCTCTGGAAACACCATATATTTT,CASSSPRDRGTRGSGNTIYF
TRBJ2-1,TRBV4-3,-,-,TGCGCCAGCAGCCAGTTACGGGGAGCCCTGGACGTTGTGGATGAGCAGTTCTTC,CASSQLRGALDVVDEQFF
TRBJ1-4,TRBV20-1,-,-,TGCAGTCTTGCAGTTAGAAATGAAAAACTGTTTTTT,CSLAVRNEKLFF
TRBJ2-3,TRBV3-1,TRBD2,-,TGTGCCAGCAGCCGCCGGAGACTAGCGGGGAGCACAGATACGCAGTATTTT,CASSRRRLAGSTDTQYF
TRBJ1-1,TRBV25-1,-,-,TGTGCCAGCAGTGTTCAGGGAGGGTATCGAGACACTGAAGCTTTCTTT,CASSVQGGYRDTEAFF
TRBJ2-5,TRBV7-2,-,many,TGTGCCAGCAGCTTAGCCGAGACCCAGTACTTC,CASSLAETQYF
TRBJ1-5,TRBV6-6,TRBD1,-,TGTGCCAGCAGTGCATACACAGGGGGTAGATTCAAACAGCCCCAGCATTTT,CASSAYTGGRFKQPQHF
TRBJ1-2,TRBV20-1,-,-,TGCAGTGCTCCCCGGGGAGGGCGCAACTATGGCTACACCTTC,CSAPRGGRNYGYTF
TRBJ2-4,TRBV28,-,-,TGTGCCAGCAGTCCAAGACTATACTCGGGTTCCCTAGCCAAAAACATTCAGTACTTC,CASSPRLYSGSLAKNIQYF
TRBJ2-1,TRBV2,-,-,TGTGCCAGCAACCCTATTGGCAATGAGCAGTTCTTC,CASNPIGNEQFF
TRBJ1-4,TRBV4-1,-,-,TGCGCCAGCAGCGGCAGCGGGACGCGGGATGAAAAACTGTTTTTT,CASSGSGTRDEKLFF
TRBJ1-2,TRBV5-1,-,-,TGCGCCAGCAGGACTTCAGGGGTTGGGGGCTACACCTTC,CASRTSGVGGYTF
TRBJ2-3,TRBV20-1,-,-,TGCAGTGCTAGTCACGGCACAGATACGCAGTATTTT,CSASHGTDTQYF
TRBJ2-3,TRBV5-1,-,-,TGCGCCAGCAGCTTGGAGTGGGGGGATAGCACAGATACGCAGTATTTT,CASSLEWGDSTDTQYF
TRBJ2-5,TRBV19,-,-,TGTGCCACCCAAGCAGTATCAGGGGGAGGAGGAGAGACCCAGTACTTC,CATQAVSGGGGETQYF
TRBJ2-1,TRBV12-3/TRBV12-4,TRBD2,-,TGTGCCAGCAGTTCCCCGACTAGCGGTAACTACAATGAGCAGTTCTTC,CASSSPTSGNYNEQFF
TRBJ2-3,TRBV7-2,-,many,TGTGCCAGCAGCTTTACCAGGGGAGATACGCAGTATTTT,CASSFTRGDTQYF
TRBJ2-7,TRBV7-2,-,-,TGTGCCAGTAGGCGGGACCGCCAGGGTTCCTACGAGCAGTACTTC,CASRRDRQGSYEQYF